This TCR beta chain was found in a study of cytomegalovirus exposure and HLA in healthy donors. The study, taken as a whole, reports: Some TCR beta chains (more than 150 of them) were listed as cytomegalovirus-associated.

Remarks on this clone: As yet, its antigen is unknown.

Primers: 60 Vbeta forward and 13 Jbeta reverse. TCRdb keeps only in-frame clones here, not all; method: immunoSEQ multiplex PCR. The sample has hundreds of thousands of clones; 65% to 85% are singletons. Sequences were obtained from PBMCs. The receptor's source is a boy aged 2 to 10 in good health and CMV-seronegative.

CDR3 bases: TGTGCCAGCAGTCCTGGACAGGGGGGATCACCCCTCCACTTT. It is translated as CASSPGQGGSPLHF. This sequence joins TRBV28 and TRBJ1-6; 10 nucleotides line up with TRBD1. J gave up 10 bases and V 5 bases, and 5 bases lay outside the gene matches. The CDR3 consists of 14 residues. CDR1 is MDHEN and CDR2 is SYDVKM in the germline V gene.